Below are 18 T cell receptor beta chains sequenced from a single sample in a study of shared clonotypes between healthy human individuals. The table came from immunoSEQ multiplex PCR; TCRdb's copy has only in-frame clones and leaves some out. Of 740,000 or so clones in the sample, around four fifths were seen once. The sequenced sample was memory CD4+ T cells sorted from blood. As to subset: CD45RA-negative fraction. These receptors all stem from a woman aged 25 to 45 in good health.

In this sample, this clone turned up once. The rearrangement uses TRBV11-3 and TRBJ1-1, with D perhaps TRBD1 (5 bases). Germline-derived CDR1 and CDR2 are SGHNT and YENEEA. The CDR3 is made up of 13 amino acids. V dropped 7 bases and J dropped 3 bases, with 12 bases sitting between them. The CDR3 DNA reads TGTGCCAGCAAAGGCGGGGGGGACACTGAAGCTTTCTTT. Translation gives CASKGGGDTEAFF.

The chain employs TRBV27 and TRBJ2-7; TRBD1 or TRBD2 may be the D gene (5 bases each). Germline loops: CDR1 MNHEY, CDR2 SMNVEV (reference sequence). V was shortened by 5 bases and J by 2 bases, with 25 bases between the two germline ends. There are 18 residues in the CDR3. For the CDR3, the DNA is TGTGCCAGCAGTCCCCTAAGGGGTTTGGGGGTGAAGGCCTACGAGCAGTACTTC. Its translation: CASSPLRGLGVKAYEQYF.

This sequence joins TRBV7-9 and TRBJ1-3; D is undetermined. The CDR3 is made up of 14 amino acids. V lost 5 bases to trimming and J lost 1 base, with 9 bases between them. CDR1 and CDR2 (germline): SEHNR, FQNEAQ (reference sequence). The CDR3 sequence is CASSRGQSGNTIYF. CDR3 nucleotides: TGTGCCAGCAGCCGCGGGCAGTCTGGAAACACCATATATTTT.

The chain is built from TRBV9 and TRBJ1-2; D is perhaps TRBD1 (5 bases). With 3 bases removed from V and 4 bases from J, the gap between germline ends came to 10 bases. Germline lookup yields CDR1 SGDLS and CDR2 YYNGEE. The length of the CDR3 is 13 residues. The chain's CDR3 is CASSEERGYGYTF. The CDR3 DNA reads as TGTGCCAGCAGCGAGGAAAGGGGCTATGGCTACACCTTC.

The genes are TRBV2 and TRBJ2-1, with TRBD2 identical over 10 bases. Germline loops: CDR1 SNHLY, CDR2 FYNNEI. V lost 4 bases, J lost 7 bases, and 4 bases stayed unmatched. This CDR3 is built from 14 residues. This CDR3 reads CASSASGRGNEQFF. DNA of the CDR3: TGTGCCAGCAGTGCCAGCGGGAGGGGTAATGAGCAGTTCTTC.

The V gene is TRBV7-2, the J gene TRBJ2-2; D might be TRBD2 (5 bases). Germline V gene lookup returns CDR1 SGHTA and CDR2 FQGNSA. V was shortened by 7 bases and J by 1 base, with 13 bases between the two germline ends. The CDR3 is 15 residues long. The CDR3 DNA is TGTGCCAGCACCCGAGGTGGGAGGAACACCGGGGAGCTGTTTTTT. Its translation is CASTRGGRNTGELFF. Variable domain in full (rest from reference TRBV7-2 and TRBJ2-2): GAGVSQSPSNKVTEKGKDVELRCDPISGHTALYWYRQSLGQGLEFLIYFQGNSAPDKSGLPSDRFSAERTGGSVSTLTIQRTQQEDSAVYLCASTRGGRNTGELFFGEGSRLTVL.

This chain connects TRBV30 to TRBJ2-1; perhaps TRBD2 as D (6 bases). The germline V gene encodes CDR1 GTSNPN and CDR2 SVGIG (reference sequence). CDR3 length: 13 residues. Deletions cut 5 bases from V and 9 bases from J, with 17 bases between. The CDR3 protein is CAWRDWAGGEQFF. DNA of the CDR3: TGTGCCTGGCGGGACTGGGCTGGGGGTGAGCAGTTCTTC.

The CDR3 is CASSTSGHDLETQYF. In DNA form, the CDR3 reads TGCGCCAGCAGTACTAGCGGGCACGATCTAGAGACCCAGTACTTC. The rearrangement uses TRBV5-1 and TRBJ2-5, with 9 bases that match TRBD2. CDR1 is SGHRS, CDR2 YFSETQ, per germline. The CDR3 consists of 15 residues. After removal of 5 bases from V and 4 bases from J, the junction contained 9 bases not matched to a gene. Variable domain in full (rest from reference TRBV5-1 and TRBJ2-5): KAGVTQTPRYLIKTRGQQVTLSCSPISGHRSVSWYQQTPGQGLQFLFEYFSETQRNKGNFPGRFSGRQFSNSRSEMNVSTLELGDSALYLCASSTSGHDLETQYFGPGTRLLVL.

The chain uses TRBV29-1 and TRBJ2-3; tentatively, D is TRBD2 (6 bases). Germline-derived CDR1 and CDR2 are SQVTM and ANQGSEA. V was cut by 5 bases and J by 0 bases, with 9 bases left in between. This CDR3 comprises 13 residues. The CDR3 coding sequence is TGCAGCGTTCGGGAGTCTAGCACAGATACGCAGTATTTT. It is translated as CSVRESSTDTQYF.

The chain has TRBV19 and TRBJ1-5; D unclear. The germline CDR1 and CDR2 sequences are LNHDA and SQIVND (reference sequence). The CDR3 covers 15 residues. Between the trimmed V and J ends, which lost 6 bases and 1 base, there was a span of 13 bases. The CDR3 sequence: CASRSQGPSNQPQHF. For the CDR3, the DNA is TGTGCCAGTAGGTCTCAAGGACCGAGCAATCAGCCCCAGCATTTT. The whole variable domain, filled in from reference TRBV19 and TRBJ1-5, reads DGGITQSPKYLFRKEGQNVTLSCEQNLNHDAMYWYRQDPGQGLRLIYYSQIVNDFQKGDIAEGYSVSREKKESFPLTVTSAQKNPTAFYLCASRSQGPSNQPQHFGDGTRLSIL.

The chain employs TRBV5-6 and TRBJ2-7; the D call may be TRBD1 or TRBD2 (6 bases each). The V end was cut by 3 bases, the J end by 1 base, with 11 bases between. In germline, CDR1 is SGHDT, CDR2 YYEEEE. The length of the CDR3 is 14 residues. In nucleotides, the CDR3 is TGTGCCAGCAGCTACACGGGGGCATCCTACGAGCAGTACTTC. Its translation is CASSYTGASYEQYF. Full variable domain (rest looked up from reference TRBV5-6 and TRBJ2-7): DAGVTQSPTHLIKTRGQQVTLRCSPKSGHDTVSWYQQALGQGPQFIFQYYEEEERQRGNFPDRFSGHQFPNYSSELNVNALLLGDSALYLCASSYTGASYEQYFGPGTRLTVT.

The count of this clone is one. The genes are TRBV19 and TRBJ2-7, with 8 bases that match TRBD2. Germline V gives CDR1 LNHDA, CDR2 SQIVND (reference sequence). Trimming cost V 8 bases and J 0 bases; bases outside gene matches: 3. The CDR3 consists of 13 residues. Here the CDR3 DNA reads TGTGCCAGTGCTAGCGGGCCCTCCTACGAGCAGTACTTC. This sequence encodes CASASGPSYEQYF.

This clone was observed a few times. The rearrangement uses TRBV5-6 and TRBJ2-3, with 10 nucleotides matching TRBD2. V dropped 0 bases and J dropped 5; count of bases not matched to a gene: 3. Germline CDR1 SGHDT, CDR2 YYEEEE. The CDR3 has 15 amino acids. CDR3 DNA sequence: TGTGCCAGCAGCTTGGTAGCGGGAGGAGGAGATACGCAGTATTTT. Translated: CASSLVAGGGDTQYF.

This sequence joins TRBV7-9 and TRBJ1-4; TRBD1 might be the D (5 bases). This CDR3 region has 12 residues. The germline V gene encodes CDR1 SEHNR and CDR2 FQNEAQ (reference sequence). V lost 0 bases and J lost 14, with 10 bases in between. Written as DNA, the CDR3 is TGTGCCAGCAGCTTAGCGCAGGGTGCGCTGTTTTTT. Its protein is CASSLAQGALFF.

This clone turned up a few times. V is TRBV9 and J is TRBJ2-5; the D is unclear. CDR3 length: 14 residues. With 0 bases removed from V and 2 bases from J, the gap between germline ends came to 8 bases. Germline lookup yields CDR1 SGDLS and CDR2 YYNGEE. Written as DNA, the CDR3 is TGTGCCAGCAGCGTAGCTGCTCAGCAAGAGACCCAGTACTTC. Its protein product is CASSVAAQQETQYF.

This clone was picked up one time. This chain joins TRBV5-1 and TRBJ1-1; 9 bases are a match to TRBD1. Per the germline V gene, CDR1 is SGHRS and CDR2 is YFSETQ. Trimming removed 0 bases from V and 6 bases from J; junction bases left unmatched: 6. This CDR3 is 15 amino acids long. The CDR3 bases are TGCGCCAGCAGCTTGGGGGACAGGGAAATTTCTGAAGCTTTCTTT. Protein sequence: CASSLGDREISEAFF.

A few counts support this clone. The chain joins TRBV28 to TRBJ1-1; D unresolved. The germline CDR1 and CDR2 sequences are MDHEN and SYDVKM. This CDR3 has 14 amino acids. V was trimmed by 4 bases and J by 1 base, leaving 10 bases between them. The CDR3 DNA sequence: TGTGCCAGCAGTTATGAAGGTCCGAACACTGAAGCTTTCTTT. Translated, it gives CASSYEGPNTEAFF. The whole variable domain, remainder taken from reference TRBV28 and TRBJ1-1, is DVKVTQSSRYLVKRTGEKVFLECVQDMDHENMFWYRQDPGLGLRLIYFSYDVKMKEKGDIPEGYSVSREKKERFSLILESASTNQTSMYLCASSYEGPNTEAFFGQGTRLTVV.

Notes on this clone: Other DNA sequences in this sample translate to the same CDR3. V gene TRBV28 combines with J gene TRBJ1-2; 7 bases map to TRBD1. This CDR3 has 13 amino acids. Unmatched junction bases numbered 6, after V lost 6 bases and J lost 5 bases. In germline, CDR1 is MDHEN, CDR2 SYDVKM. The CDR3 sequence is CASRRQGGYGYTF. The CDR3 coding sequence is TGTGCCAGCAGAAGACAGGGAGGGTATGGCTACACCTTC.